This T cell receptor (beta chain) appears in the sequencing data of a study of T cells in Graves' hyperthyroidism and ophthalmopathy. In the study overall: Peripheral blood was obtained at initial diagnosis, preceding any treatment. Study-wide results and limits: Most thyroid clonotypes that were expanded above 0.001 also turned up in blood.

From RNA transcripts, TCR beta CDR3 regions were amplified. Carried out on the TCR CDR3, a first-round RT-PCR used the HTBI primer set. TCRdb called the multiplex PCR reads again in MiXCR, with one record for every CDR3 protein. The table shows hundreds of thousands of distinct CDR3 sequences, with about a sixth occurring only once. This clonotype was picked up many times. Its antigen is currently unknown. Exclusion followed for patients with uncontrolled infection, other autoimmune disease, pregnancy or lactation. Approximately 10 ml of fresh peripheral blood supplied the PBMCs. The length of the CDR3 is 16 residues. Trimming stripped 4 bases from V and 4 bases from J, with 17 bases between.

What was sequenced was blood. The origin of this receptor is a woman aged 55 to 70 with Graves' ophthalmopathy. The chain employs TRBV12-3 or TRBV12-4 and TRBJ1-5; D unclear. The CDR3 sequence is CASSSRRGWSNQPQHF. In nucleotides, the CDR3 is TGTGCCAGCAGTTCCCGACGGGGTTGGTCAAATCAGCCCCAGCATTTT.